This TCR beta chain was identified in a study of T-cell reconstitution after alpha-beta-depleted transplantation in children. Overall study findings and caveats: Alpha-beta T cells present about two months after transplant were reported to originate from several hundred expanded graft clones. Some patients owed their high day-60 TCRbeta diversity to surviving recipient T cells and thymic progenitors. From newly produced T cells came most of the T-cell counts and diversity one year after transplant.

CDR1 is SGHRS and CDR2 is YFSETQ in the germline V gene. Unmatched junction bases numbered 5, after V lost 4 bases and J lost 5 bases. The CDR3 covers 13 residues. Library preparation (for TCRbeta) was performed with unique molecular identifiers. Each CDR3 protein gets one entry after TCRdb re-called the PCR reads with MiXCR. The sample consists of about 98,000 distinct CDR3 sequences, under 7% of them appearing once. This clonotype has just a few counts. Its target is unknown. The V gene is TRBV5-1, the J gene TRBJ1-1; TRBD1 agrees at 7 bases. This TCR was recovered from a female patient under 10 years old who had a stem cell transplant for Fanconi anemia, so the T cells may come from the graft donor. The specimen was PBMCs, mostly from graft donor cells, collected 60 days after TCRalphabeta/CD19-depleted stem cell transplant. CDR3 loop: CASSATGWTEAFF. CDR3 in DNA: TGCGCCAGCAGCGCGACAGGGTGGACTGAAGCTTTCTTT.